Included here is one T cell receptor (beta chain) sequence, with context. Measured with immunoSEQ multiplex PCR; TCRdb has only the in-frame clones, and not every one. The table lists about 62,000 clones, 87% of them singletons. The sample comes from a study of technical replicates of blood from a few donors. This CDR3 has 15 amino acids. CDR1 is MNHNS, CDR2 SASEGT, per germline. The trim removed 7 bases at V and 4 bases at J, leaving 8 bases unmatched. The sample was PBMCs. The receptor comes from a human donor in good health. Some clones in this sample may be carry-over from other donors' samples. This chain uses TRBV6-1 with TRBJ2-2; 8 nucleotides agree with TRBD1. CDR3 loop: CASNRDRSPTGELFF. The CDR3, as DNA: TGTGCCAGCAACCGGGACAGGAGCCCCACCGGGGAGCTGTTTTTT.